This is a list of T cell receptor beta chains from one sample in a study of blood T cells in healthy people across ages. TCRdb re-derived calls from the 5' RACE reads in MiXCR, one entry per CDR3 protein. The sample holds about 630,000 distinct CDR3 sequences; more than 20% are singletons and the top ten take approximately 3.7%. Sequencing input: blood. The receptors originated from a man between 65 and 80 years old in good health. The CDR3 runs from the conserved cysteine through the conserved F or W.

TRBV19	CASSTSAEQFF
TRBV4-1	CASKRGGQGGTEAFF
TRBV6-2/TRBV6-3	CASIRGYTGELFF
TRBV20-1	CSSTKRTGATDTQYF
TRBV28	CASSSTGRRGNYGYTF
TRBV4-1	CASSQDRFYEQYF
TRBV30	CAWSGSGNTEAFF
TRBV9	CASSPDGTMDIQYF
TRBV2	CASSAGTSGDPGYNEQFF
TRBV28	CAIGTGTNYGYTF
TRBV2	CANLQRDPSSYNEQFF
TRBV5-1	CASSLQSRSEAFF
TRBV10-3	CAIRVGLSNNEQFF
TRBV5-6	CASSLGGRSYGYTF
TRBV7-9	CASSGDRGKTGANVLTF
TRBV12-3/TRBV12-4	CASSPWPRGGEQYF
TRBV9	CASSVDRFPYNEQFF
TRBV6-2/TRBV6-3	CASSYLTSGHSSYNEQFF
TRBV4-3	CASSQDASGSSYNEQFF
TRBV6-2/TRBV6-3	CASSPTGAPVPEAFF
TRBV9	CASSVGASGRYNEQFF
TRBV7-7	CASSLGWGIDEKLFF
TRBV19	CASSIARADPYEQYF
TRBV2	CASSDVVPGTEAFF
TRBV20-1	CSARGTSGRGYEQFF
TRBV6-1	CASSVPLGRAGLWQETQYF
TRBV12-3/TRBV12-4	CASSFGRAGGPFKFF
TRBV18	CASSPHAQGEQYF
TRBV28	CASSLGTSGRGYF
TRBV20-1	CSAREYSYEQYF
TRBV12-3/TRBV12-4	CASSLEGWGRPSYEQYF
TRBV5-6	CASSLYYPQAGGYEQYF
TRBV5-1	CASSPTDPIYGYTF
TRBV29-1	CSVESRGASEETQYF
TRBV20-1	CSARDLLSASGYNEQFF
TRBV9	CASSVGLAVSGANVLTF
TRBV11-2	CASSLPLAGDAYNEQFF
TRBV20-1	CSANEPGPYNEQFF
TRBV4-3	CASSQDLSGPSGNTIYF
TRBV20-1	CSARRGDQPQHF
TRBV5-1	CASSGGTESGRPLYEQYF
TRBV20-1	CSARGGLAVYNEQFF
TRBV7-2	CASSSPRGGGYGYTF
TRBV6-2/TRBV6-3	CASSYLGQGAADTQYF
TRBV20-1	CSARAGTGLVPTNEKLFF
TRBV4-3	CASSQEGYSKETQYF
TRBV29-1	CSVQTGNEAFF
TRBV20-1	CSARDWGGLDPPGNEQFF
TRBV27	CASSLSGTRETQYF
TRBV20-1	CSAPSGGSRETQYF
TRBV24-1	CATSDLHDRAPDTQYF
TRBV9	CASSPLQGPQETQYF
TRBV7-8	CASSLTSNSYEQYF